These T cell receptor beta chains were read from a single sample in a study of identical twins. Via MiXCR, TCRdb re-called the 5' RACE reads, giving one row per CDR3 protein. There are approximately 600,000 distinct CDR3 sequences in the sample; more than 9% occur only once, and 2.5% to 3.5% lies in the top ten. These sequences were also reported in another study, on yellow fever vaccine responses in identical twins.

Sequences were obtained from PBMCs. The receptors come from a woman aged 18-29 years in good health. CDR3s include the opening cysteine and the closing phenylalanine or tryptophan. The order of the fields is clone size, J gene, D gene, V gene, CDR3 protein, CDR3 DNA. A D gene is named only where the DNA matches it firmly. Clone sizes are given selectively: once, few, many, or a class where the clone is expanded.

clone_size: many
j_call: TRBJ2-7
d_call: -
v_call: TRBV3-1
cdr3_aa: CASSHSRGGVEQYF
cdr3_nt: TGTGCCAGCAGCCATTCCAGGGGAGGCGTCGAGCAGTACTTC

clone_size: many
j_call: TRBJ2-7
d_call: -
v_call: TRBV3-1
cdr3_aa: CASSQVNQGGEQYF
cdr3_nt: TGTGCCAGCAGCCAAGTTAATCAGGGCGGCGAGCAGTACTTC

clone_size: -
j_call: TRBJ2-7
d_call: -
v_call: TRBV28
cdr3_aa: CASSLEGATSPYEQYF
cdr3_nt: TGTGCCAGCAGTTTGGAAGGGGCCACTTCTCCCTACGAGCAGTACTTC

clone_size: many
j_call: TRBJ2-3
d_call: -
v_call: TRBV4-3
cdr3_aa: CASSQEWSPADTQYF
cdr3_nt: TGCGCCAGCAGCCAAGAGTGGTCGCCGGCAGATACGCAGTATTTT

clone_size: -
j_call: TRBJ2-1
d_call: -
v_call: TRBV10-3
cdr3_aa: CAISETPGEQFF
cdr3_nt: TGTGCCATCAGCGAGACGCCCGGAGAGCAGTTCTTC

clone_size: -
j_call: TRBJ2-2
d_call: -
v_call: TRBV12-5
cdr3_aa: CASGITLGETGELFF
cdr3_nt: TGTGCTAGTGGGATCACCCTAGGGGAGACCGGGGAGCTGTTTTTT

clone_size: few
j_call: TRBJ2-3
d_call: -
v_call: TRBV4-1
cdr3_aa: CASSQDFGGLQDTQYF
cdr3_nt: TGCGCCAGCAGCCAAGATTTCGGCGGACTACAAGATACGCAGTATTTT

clone_size: few
j_call: TRBJ2-1
d_call: TRBD2
v_call: TRBV9
cdr3_aa: CASRGTSDNNEQFF
cdr3_nt: TGTGCCAGTAGAGGGACTAGCGATAACAATGAGCAGTTCTTC

clone_size: -
j_call: TRBJ1-5
d_call: -
v_call: TRBV11-1
cdr3_aa: CASAEGLSQPQHF
cdr3_nt: TGTGCCAGCGCAGAAGGGTTAAGTCAGCCCCAGCATTTT

clone_size: -
j_call: TRBJ2-1
d_call: -
v_call: TRBV5-1
cdr3_aa: CASSTDPYNEQFF
cdr3_nt: TGCGCCAGCAGCACGGACCCTTACAATGAGCAGTTCTTC

clone_size: -
j_call: TRBJ2-1
d_call: TRBD1
v_call: TRBV20-1
cdr3_aa: CSARGTGGYNEQFF
cdr3_nt: TGCAGTGCTAGAGGGACAGGGGGATACAATGAGCAGTTCTTC

clone_size: many
j_call: TRBJ2-3
d_call: -
v_call: TRBV6-2/TRBV6-3
cdr3_aa: CASSYIDTDTQYF
cdr3_nt: TGTGCCAGCAGTTACATCGACACAGATACGCAGTATTTT

clone_size: -
j_call: TRBJ1-6
d_call: -
v_call: TRBV10-3
cdr3_aa: CAISERDSMSYNSPLHF
cdr3_nt: TGTGCCATCAGTGAGCGGGACTCAATGTCCTATAATTCACCCCTCCACTTT

clone_size: -
j_call: TRBJ2-3
d_call: -
v_call: TRBV4-3
cdr3_aa: CASSPIRTHTQYF
cdr3_nt: TGCGCCAGCAGCCCAATTCGGACCCATACGCAGTATTTT

clone_size: few
j_call: TRBJ1-1
d_call: -
v_call: TRBV12-3/TRBV12-4
cdr3_aa: CASSKNRQEQGAEAFF
cdr3_nt: TGTGCCAGCAGCAAAAATCGCCAGGAACAAGGCGCTGAAGCTTTCTTT

clone_size: -
j_call: TRBJ2-7
d_call: -
v_call: TRBV25-1
cdr3_aa: CASRGVYEQYF
cdr3_nt: TGTGCCAGCAGGGGAGTATACGAGCAGTACTTC

clone_size: many
j_call: TRBJ2-3
d_call: -
v_call: TRBV6-5
cdr3_aa: CASSLPGGAGDTQYF
cdr3_nt: TGTGCCAGCAGCTTACCAGGGGGGGCTGGGGATACGCAGTATTTT

clone_size: many
j_call: TRBJ1-6
d_call: -
v_call: TRBV12-3/TRBV12-4
cdr3_aa: CASSLWGSYNSPLHF
cdr3_nt: TGTGCCAGCAGTTTATGGGGGTCGTATAATTCACCCCTCCACTTT

clone_size: -
j_call: TRBJ2-1
d_call: -
v_call: TRBV3-1
cdr3_aa: CASSQDPWVNEQFF
cdr3_nt: TGTGCCAGCAGCCAAGACCCCTGGGTCAATGAGCAGTTCTTC

clone_size: many
j_call: TRBJ2-2
d_call: -
v_call: TRBV4-3
cdr3_aa: CASSQSSRGTGELFF
cdr3_nt: TGCGCCAGCAGCCAATCCAGCCGAGGCACCGGGGAGCTGTTTTTT

clone_size: -
j_call: TRBJ2-7
d_call: -
v_call: TRBV7-9
cdr3_aa: CASSPRDGRYEQYF
cdr3_nt: TGTGCCAGCAGCCCGCGGGACGGCCGCTACGAGCAGTACTTC

clone_size: many
j_call: TRBJ2-3
d_call: -
v_call: TRBV4-1
cdr3_aa: CASSQGYGFADTQYF
cdr3_nt: TGCGCCAGCAGCCAAGGGTATGGCTTTGCGGATACGCAGTATTTT